The 8 T cell receptor beta chains given below trace back to one sample, sequenced in a study of identical twins. From the 5' RACE reads, TCRdb called clonotypes with MiXCR, one entry per CDR3 protein. The sample has 450,000 or so distinct CDR3 sequences, over 11% seen once. The same sample was also used in a study of yellow fever vaccine responses in identical twins.

Sequences were obtained from CD4+ T cells sorted from blood. The receptors shown here come from a young woman in good health.

The chain recombines TRBV9 with TRBJ2-3, with D possibly matching TRBD2 (5 bases). Deletions cut 0 bases from V and 5 bases from J, with 13 bases between. The CDR3 covers 15 residues. The V gene's germline CDR1 is SGDLS and CDR2 YYNGEE. CDR3 amino acids: CASSVGRTVGDTQYF. The CDR3 nucleotides read TGTGCCAGCAGCGTAGGGAGGACCGTAGGAGATACGCAGTATTTT.

The V and J genes are TRBV5-6 and TRBJ2-1, with a tentative D call TRBD1 (6 bases). In germline, CDR1 is SGHDT, CDR2 YYEEEE. The CDR3 covers 14 residues. V was pared by 2 bases and J by 10 bases, with 16 bases between. CDR3 sequence (DNA): TGTGCCAGCAGCTTCCTTCGGGACATCATGGAGCAGTTCTTC. Amino acids: CASSFLRDIMEQFF.

This sequence joins TRBV20-1 and TRBJ2-1; TRBD1 matches 8 bases. The CDR3 runs 14 residues. From germline, CDR1 is DFQATT and CDR2 SNEGSKA (reference sequence). The ends lost 6 bases at V and 2 bases at J; junction bases unmatched: 6. DNA of the CDR3: TGCAGTGCGGACAGGGTCGGGGCCTACAATGAGCAGTTCTTC. It codes for CSADRVGAYNEQFF.

For this clonotype: One junction end disagrees with the germline gene, perhaps due to a read error. The V call is TRBV7-7, the J call TRBJ2-1; D gene ambiguous. Germline V CDR1 and CDR2: SSHAT, FNYEAQ (reference sequence). CDR3 length: 14 amino acids. The CDR3 nucleotides read TGTGCTAGCAGCTTGTCCACTCACTACAATGAGCAGTTCTTC. This translates into CASSLSTHYNEQFF.

The chain recombines TRBV5-1 with TRBJ2-7; 8 bases are a match to TRBD2. The CDR3 covers 15 residues. CDR1 is SGHRS and CDR2 is YFSETQ in the germline V gene. J was trimmed by 3 bases and V by 0 bases; bases with no gene match: 5. The chain's CDR3 is CASSLGGLGYYEQYF. The CDR3 bases are TGCGCCAGCAGCTTGGGGGGACTAGGGTACTACGAGCAGTACTTC.

The gene calls are TRBV5-1 and TRBJ2-6, with D possibly TRBD2 on 5 matching bases. V dropped 0 bases and J dropped 4 bases, with 11 bases sitting between them. Germline V gene sequence: CDR1 SGHRS, CDR2 YFSETQ. The CDR3 length is 16 residues. This CDR3 is CASSLAGSLGANVLTF. CDR3 nucleotides: TGCGCCAGCAGCTTGGCGGGATCTCTGGGGGCCAACGTCCTGACTTTC. The full variable domain, completed using reference TRBV5-1 and TRBJ2-6, is KAGVTQTPRYLIKTRGQQVTLSCSPISGHRSVSWYQQTPGQGLQFLFEYFSETQRNKGNFPGRFSGRQFSNSRSEMNVSTLELGDSALYLCASSLAGSLGANVLTFGAGSRLTVL.

This chain connects TRBV9 to TRBJ2-5; 9 bases agree with TRBD1. V lost 0 bases and J lost 1; bases outside the gene matches: 7. Per germline, CDR1 SGDLS and CDR2 YYNGEE. The CDR3 has 17 amino acids. The CDR3 loop is CASSVEGQGTIQETQYF. The CDR3 DNA follows: TGTGCCAGCAGCGTAGAAGGACAGGGGACGATCCAAGAGACCCAGTACTTC. Full variable domain (missing parts from reference TRBV9 and TRBJ2-5): DSGVTQTPKHLITATGQRVTLRCSPRSGDLSVYWYQQSLDQGLQFLIQYYNGEERAKGNILERFSAQQFPDLHSELNLSSLELGDSALYFCASSVEGQGTIQETQYFGPGTRLLVL.

This clonotype was detected ten times or more. The chain uses TRBV7-9 and TRBJ2-7; the match to TRBD2 covers 10 bases. There are 14 residues in the CDR3. CDR1 SEHNR and CDR2 FQNEAQ come from the germline V gene (reference sequence). With 7 bases clipped from V and 3 bases from J, the junction kept 6 bases outside the gene matches. DNA for the CDR3: TGTGCCAGCACCGCTAGCGGGAGCGGCTACGAGCAGTACTTC. Protein product: CASTASGSGYEQYF.